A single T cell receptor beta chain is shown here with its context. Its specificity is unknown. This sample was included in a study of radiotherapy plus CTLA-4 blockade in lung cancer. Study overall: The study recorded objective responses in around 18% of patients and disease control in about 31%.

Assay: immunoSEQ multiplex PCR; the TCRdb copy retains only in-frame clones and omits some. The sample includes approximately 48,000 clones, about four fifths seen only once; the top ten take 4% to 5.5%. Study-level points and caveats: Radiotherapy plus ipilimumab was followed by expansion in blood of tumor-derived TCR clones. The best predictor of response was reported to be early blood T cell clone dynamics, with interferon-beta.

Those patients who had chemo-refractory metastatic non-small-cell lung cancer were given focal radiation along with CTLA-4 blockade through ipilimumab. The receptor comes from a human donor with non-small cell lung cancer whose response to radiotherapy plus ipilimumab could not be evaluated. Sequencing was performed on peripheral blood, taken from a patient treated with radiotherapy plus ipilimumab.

This CDR3 reads CASSIFGYEQYF. Here the CDR3 DNA reads TGTGCCAGTAGTATATTCGGCTACGAGCAGTACTTC. V is TRBV19 and J is TRBJ2-7; D is ambiguous. The germline V gene encodes CDR1 LNHDA and CDR2 SQIVND (reference sequence). This CDR3 is built from 12 residues. The germline V and J ends were trimmed by 2 bases and 3 bases, with 5 bases remaining between them. The variable domain in full, completed from reference TRBV19 and TRBJ2-7, reads DGGITQSPKYLFRKEGQNVTLSCEQNLNHDAMYWYRQDPGQGLRLIYYSQIVNDFQKGDIAEGYSVSREKKESFPLTVTSAQKNPTAFYLCASSIFGYEQYFGPGTRLTVT.